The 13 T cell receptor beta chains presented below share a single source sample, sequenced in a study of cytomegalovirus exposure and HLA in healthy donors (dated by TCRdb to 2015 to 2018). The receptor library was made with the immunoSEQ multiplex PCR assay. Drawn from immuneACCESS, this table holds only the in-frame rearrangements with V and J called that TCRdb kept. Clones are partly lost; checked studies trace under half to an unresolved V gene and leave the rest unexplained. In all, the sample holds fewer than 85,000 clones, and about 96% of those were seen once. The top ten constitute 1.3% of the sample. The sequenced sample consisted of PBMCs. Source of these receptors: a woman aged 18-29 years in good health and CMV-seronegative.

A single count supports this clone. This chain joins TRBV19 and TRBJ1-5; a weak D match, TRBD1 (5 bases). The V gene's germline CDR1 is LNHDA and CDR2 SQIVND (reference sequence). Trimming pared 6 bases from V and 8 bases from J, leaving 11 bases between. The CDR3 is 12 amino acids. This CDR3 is CASRVGGEPQHF. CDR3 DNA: TGTGCCAGTAGGGTGGGGGGGGAGCCCCAGCATTTT.

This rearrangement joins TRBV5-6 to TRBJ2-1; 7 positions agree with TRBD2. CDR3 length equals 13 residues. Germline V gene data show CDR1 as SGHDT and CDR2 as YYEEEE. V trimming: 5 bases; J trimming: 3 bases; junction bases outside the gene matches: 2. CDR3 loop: CASSGDYYNEQFF. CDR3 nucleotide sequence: TGTGCCAGCAGTGGGGACTACTACAATGAGCAGTTCTTC.

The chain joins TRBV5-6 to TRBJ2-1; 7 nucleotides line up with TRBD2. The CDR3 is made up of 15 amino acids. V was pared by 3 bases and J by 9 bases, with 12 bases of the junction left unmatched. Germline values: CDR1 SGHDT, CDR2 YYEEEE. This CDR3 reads CASSSPMAGVVEQFF. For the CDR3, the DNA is TGTGCCAGCAGCTCCCCCATGGCGGGAGTGGTTGAGCAGTTCTTC.

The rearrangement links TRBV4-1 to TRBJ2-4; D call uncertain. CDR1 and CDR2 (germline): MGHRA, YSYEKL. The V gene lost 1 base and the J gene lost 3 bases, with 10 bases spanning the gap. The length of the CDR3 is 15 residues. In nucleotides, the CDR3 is TGCGCCAGCAGCCAAGTAGGAACAGTCAAAAACATTCAGTACTTC. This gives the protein CASSQVGTVKNIQYF.

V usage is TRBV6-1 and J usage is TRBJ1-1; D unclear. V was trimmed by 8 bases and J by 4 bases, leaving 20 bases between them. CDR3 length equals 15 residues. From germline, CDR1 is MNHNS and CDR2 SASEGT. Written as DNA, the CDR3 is TGTGCCAGCTCGATCGGGTCAGCGCGGAGCACTGAAGCTTTCTTT. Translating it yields CASSIGSARSTEAFF.

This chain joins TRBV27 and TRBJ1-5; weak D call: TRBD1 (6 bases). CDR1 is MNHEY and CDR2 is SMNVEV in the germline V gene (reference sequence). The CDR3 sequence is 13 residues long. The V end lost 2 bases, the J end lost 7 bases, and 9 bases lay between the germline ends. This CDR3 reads CASSLGTSQPQHF. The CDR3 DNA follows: TGTGCCAGCAGTTTAGGGACAAGCCAGCCCCAGCATTTT.

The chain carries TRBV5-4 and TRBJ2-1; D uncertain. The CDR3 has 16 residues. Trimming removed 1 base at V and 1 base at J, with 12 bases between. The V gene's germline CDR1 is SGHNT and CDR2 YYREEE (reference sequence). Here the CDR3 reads CASSLSGGRSYNEQFF. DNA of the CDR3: TGTGCCAGCAGCTTGTCTGGCGGAAGGTCCTACAATGAGCAGTTCTTC.

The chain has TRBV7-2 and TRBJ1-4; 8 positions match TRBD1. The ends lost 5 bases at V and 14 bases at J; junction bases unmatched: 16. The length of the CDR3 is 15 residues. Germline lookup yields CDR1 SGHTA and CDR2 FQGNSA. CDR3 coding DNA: TGTGCCAGCAGCAATAACAGGGGGGGCCCCCCCATGCTGTTTTTT. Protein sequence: CASSNNRGGPPMLFF. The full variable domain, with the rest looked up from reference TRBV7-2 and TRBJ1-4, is GAGVSQSPSNKVTEKGKDVELRCDPISGHTALYWYRQSLGQGLEFLIYFQGNSAPDKSGLPSDRFSAERTGGSVSTLTIQRTQQEDSAVYLCASSNNRGGPPMLFFGSGTQLSVL.

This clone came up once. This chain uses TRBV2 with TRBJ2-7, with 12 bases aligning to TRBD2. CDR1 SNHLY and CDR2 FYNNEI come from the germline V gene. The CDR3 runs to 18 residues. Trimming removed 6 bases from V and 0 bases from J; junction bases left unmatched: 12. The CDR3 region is CASSALGLLAGGSYEQYF. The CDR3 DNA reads TGTGCCAGCAGCGCACTCGGGCTACTAGCGGGAGGCTCCTACGAGCAGTACTTC.

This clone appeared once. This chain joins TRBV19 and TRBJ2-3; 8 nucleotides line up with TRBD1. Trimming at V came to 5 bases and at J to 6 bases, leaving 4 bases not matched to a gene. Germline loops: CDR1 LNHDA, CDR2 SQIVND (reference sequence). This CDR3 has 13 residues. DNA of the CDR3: TGTGCCAGTAGTCAGAGACAGGGGGATACGCAGTATTTT. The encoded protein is CASSQRQGDTQYF.

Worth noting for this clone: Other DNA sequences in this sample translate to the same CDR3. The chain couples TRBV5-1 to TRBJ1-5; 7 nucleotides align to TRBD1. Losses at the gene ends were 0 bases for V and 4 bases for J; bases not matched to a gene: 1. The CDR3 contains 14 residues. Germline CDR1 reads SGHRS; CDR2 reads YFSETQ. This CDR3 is CASSLGTGNQPQHF. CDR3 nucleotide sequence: TGCGCCAGCAGCTTGGGGACAGGAAATCAGCCCCAGCATTTT. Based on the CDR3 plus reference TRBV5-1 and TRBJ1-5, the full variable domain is KAGVTQTPRYLIKTRGQQVTLSCSPISGHRSVSWYQQTPGQGLQFLFEYFSETQRNKGNFPGRFSGRQFSNSRSEMNVSTLELGDSALYLCASSLGTGNQPQHFGDGTRLSIL.

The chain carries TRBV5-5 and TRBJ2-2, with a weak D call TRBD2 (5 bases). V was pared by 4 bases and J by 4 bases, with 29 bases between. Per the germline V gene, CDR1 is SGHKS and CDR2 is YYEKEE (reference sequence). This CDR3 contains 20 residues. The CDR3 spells CASSLAWLQVDGSSTGELFF. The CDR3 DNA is TGTGCCAGCAGCCTAGCTTGGCTCCAGGTTGATGGGTCGTCCACCGGGGAGCTGTTTTTT.

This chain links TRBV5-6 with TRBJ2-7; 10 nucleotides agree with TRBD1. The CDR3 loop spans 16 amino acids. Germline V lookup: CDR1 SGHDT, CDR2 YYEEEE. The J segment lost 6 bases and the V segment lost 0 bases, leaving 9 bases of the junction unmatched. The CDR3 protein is CASSLVRSGQGSEQYF. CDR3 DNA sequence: TGTGCCAGCAGCTTGGTACGCTCGGGACAGGGGAGCGAGCAGTACTTC.